These 12 T cell receptor beta chains came from one sample sequenced in a study of T-cell reconstitution after alpha-beta-depleted transplantation in children. Unique molecular identifiers were incorporated during preparation of the TCRbeta library. One entry per CDR3 protein results from TCRdb running MiXCR on the PCR reads. This sample carries a few hundred thousand distinct CDR3 sequences, 10% of them seen once, and the ten largest clones take 2% to 2.5%. Specimen: PBMCs from the stem cell graft donor, collected from the stem cell graft. All receptors derive from a human donor who donated a stem cell graft to a child with acute lymphoblastic leukemia.

This clonotype was counted between two and nine times. This chain uses TRBV7-9 with TRBJ2-1, with TRBD2 matching 8 bases. The CDR3 totals 17 residues. Per germline, CDR1 SEHNR and CDR2 FQNEAQ (reference sequence). The ends lost 5 bases at V and 8 bases at J; junction bases unmatched: 17. The CDR3 DNA reads TGTGCCAGCAGCACCCCGGAACGGGAGGGCCTCAGAGATGAGCAGTTCTTC. This encodes CASSTPEREGLRDEQFF.

This clonotype was counted only a few times. The chain has TRBV12-5 and TRBJ1-2; D gene uncertain. V lost 1 base and J 0 bases, leaving 6 bases between the germline ends. This CDR3 region has 14 residues. The germline CDR1 and CDR2 sequences are LGHNT and FRNRAP. The CDR3 is CASGLALTNYGYTF. The CDR3 bases are TGTGCTAGTGGTTTGGCATTGACTAACTATGGCTACACCTTC.

The table lists this clonotype with a few counts. The chain has TRBV3-1 and TRBJ2-3, with D possibly being TRBD2 (6 bases). Trimming removed 3 bases at V and 3 bases at J, with 13 bases between. Germline V lookup: CDR1 LGHDT, CDR2 YNNKEL (reference sequence). This CDR3 has 15 residues. The CDR3, as DNA: TGTGCCAGCAGCCAGAATGTACTAGCAACAGATACGCAGTATTTT. It codes for CASSQNVLATDTQYF.

This clonotype was counted between two and nine times. The chain combines TRBV7-9 with TRBJ2-7, with TRBD1 identical over 7 bases. The CDR3 has 15 residues. V shed 2 bases and J 7 bases; nucleotides not matched to a gene: 11. The germline CDR1 and CDR2 sequences are SEHNR and FQNEAQ (reference sequence). The CDR3 is CASSLYEGAPREQYF. CDR3 DNA: TGTGCCAGCAGCTTATATGAGGGGGCGCCGAGGGAGCAGTACTTC.

This chain joins TRBV12-3 or TRBV12-4 and TRBJ1-2; no clear D. Deletions cut 6 bases from V and 2 bases from J, with 10 bases between. The CDR3 contains 13 residues. Here the CDR3 DNA reads TGTGCCAGCAGACCTACAGAGAACTATGGCTACACCTTC. This encodes CASRPTENYGYTF.

This clonotype was counted ten times or more. The chain is built from TRBV30 and TRBJ2-1; the D gene is possibly TRBD2 (5 bases). Trimming stripped 5 bases from V and 3 bases from J, with 8 bases between. CDR3 length: 12 amino acids. Germline lookup yields CDR1 GTSNPN and CDR2 SVGIG (reference sequence). CDR3 protein: CAWGRDYNEQFF. CDR3 sequence (DNA): TGTGCCTGGGGCCGGGACTACAATGAGCAGTTCTTC.

V usage is TRBV4-1 and J usage is TRBJ1-5; possibly TRBD1 for D (6 bases). The CDR3 length is 17 residues. CDR1 is MGHRA, CDR2 YSYEKL, per germline. Trimming pared 3 bases from V and 0 bases from J, leaving 15 bases between. The CDR3 nucleotides are TGCGCCAGCAGCCATTTGACAGGCCCCTATAGCAATCAGCCCCAGCATTTT. The encoded protein is CASSHLTGPYSNQPQHF.

This clonotype showed up just a few times. The V call is TRBV6-2 or TRBV6-3, the J call TRBJ1-5; the D is unclear. Germline lookup yields CDR1 MNHEY and CDR2 SVGEGT. This CDR3 has 14 residues. V was shortened by 8 bases and J by 1 base, with 12 bases between the two germline ends. CDR3 residues: CASDRRPSNQPQHF. The CDR3 DNA reads as TGTGCCAGCGACCGTAGGCCGAGCAATCAGCCCCAGCATTTT.

In its sample, this clonotype was seen a few times. The chain is built from TRBV4-3 and TRBJ2-1; 7 bases are shared with TRBD2. V trimming: 0 bases; J trimming: 3 bases; junction bases outside the gene matches: 8. There are 17 residues in the CDR3. Germline V gene data show CDR1 as LGHNA and CDR2 as YSLEER. CDR3 DNA sequence: TGCGCCAGCAGCCAAGAGAGGACGGCTAGCGGCTACAATGAGCAGTTCTTC. Translating gives CASSQERTASGYNEQFF.

In this sample, this clonotype turned up a few times. V gene TRBV7-6 combines with J gene TRBJ2-2, with a tentative D call TRBD1 (5 bases). Trimming left V 5 bases short and J 5 bases short, with 18 bases between. The CDR3 runs to 16 residues. CDR1 and CDR2 from the germline V gene are SGHVS and FNYEAQ. The CDR3 region is CASSHRLTGKTGELFF. CDR3 in DNA: TGTGCCAGCAGCCACCGATTAACAGGAAAGACCGGGGAGCTGTTTTTT. The complete variable domain, with remaining parts taken from reference TRBV7-6 and TRBJ2-2, reads GAGVSQSPRYKVTKRGQDVALRCDPISGHVSLYWYRQALGQGPEFLTYFNYEAQQDKSGLPNDRFSAERPEGSISTLTIQRTEQRDSAMYRCASSHRLTGKTGELFFGEGSRLTVL.

This clonotype was detected many times. The chain uses TRBV18 and TRBJ2-5, with D possibly called TRBD1 or TRBD2 (5 bases each). The V end was cut by 0 bases, the J end by 3 bases, with 8 bases between. Germline V gene data show CDR1 as KGHSH and CDR2 as LQKENI. This CDR3 is 14 amino acids long. The CDR3, as DNA: TGTGCCAGCTCACCACCTGGGACGAAAGAGACCCAGTACTTC. Protein sequence: CASSPPGTKETQYF.

The chain couples TRBV27 to TRBJ2-1; TRBD1 matches 8 bases. The CDR3 contains 15 residues. V lost 3 bases and J lost 7; bases outside the gene matches: 8. Germline CDR1 reads MNHEY; CDR2 reads SMNVEV (reference sequence). CDR3 amino acids: CASSFPGGGQNEQFF. The CDR3 bases are TGTGCCAGCAGTTTCCCAGGGGGCGGTCAGAATGAGCAGTTCTTC.